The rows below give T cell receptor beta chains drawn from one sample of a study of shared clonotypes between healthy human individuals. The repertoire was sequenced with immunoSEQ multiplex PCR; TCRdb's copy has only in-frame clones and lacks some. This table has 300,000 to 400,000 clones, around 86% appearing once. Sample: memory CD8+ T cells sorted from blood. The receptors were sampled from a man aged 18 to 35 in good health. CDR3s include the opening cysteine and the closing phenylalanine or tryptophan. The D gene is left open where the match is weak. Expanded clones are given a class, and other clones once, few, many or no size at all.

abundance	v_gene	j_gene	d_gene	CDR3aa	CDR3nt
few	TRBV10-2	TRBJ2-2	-	CASRVQAGELFF	TGCGCCAGCAGGGTCCAAGCCGGGGAGCTGTTTTTT
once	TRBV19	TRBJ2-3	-	CASKSVVVSTDTQYF	TGTGCCAGTAAATCGGTCGTAGTTAGCACAGATACGCAGTATTTT
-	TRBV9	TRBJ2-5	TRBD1	CASSVEGDSKETQYF	TGTGCCAGCAGCGTAGAAGGGGACAGCAAAGAGACCCAGTACTTC
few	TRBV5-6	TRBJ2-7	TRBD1	CASSWDRGPYEQYF	TGTGCCAGCAGCTGGGACAGGGGGCCGTACGAGCAGTACTTC
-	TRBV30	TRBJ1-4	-	CAWSAGQSATNEKLFF	TGTGCCTGGAGTGCCGGACAGAGTGCAACTAATGAAAAACTGTTTTTT
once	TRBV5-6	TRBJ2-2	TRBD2	CASSFGLAANTGELFF	TGTGCCAGCAGCTTCGGACTAGCGGCGAACACCGGGGAGCTGTTTTTT
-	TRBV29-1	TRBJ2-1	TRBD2	CSVELAGSNNEQFF	TGCAGCGTTGAACTAGCGGGGAGTAACAATGAGCAGTTCTTC
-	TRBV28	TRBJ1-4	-	CASSSPIGWGEKLFF	TGTGCCAGCAGTTCCCCTATTGGGTGGGGTGAAAAACTGTTTTTT
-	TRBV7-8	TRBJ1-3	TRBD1	CASSLATGIGNTIYF	TGTGCCAGCAGCTTAGCGACAGGGATCGGAAACACCATATATTTT
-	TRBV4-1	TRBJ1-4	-	CASSQAWGATNEKLFF	TGCGCCAGCAGCCAAGCGTGGGGTGCAACTAATGAAAAACTGTTTTTT